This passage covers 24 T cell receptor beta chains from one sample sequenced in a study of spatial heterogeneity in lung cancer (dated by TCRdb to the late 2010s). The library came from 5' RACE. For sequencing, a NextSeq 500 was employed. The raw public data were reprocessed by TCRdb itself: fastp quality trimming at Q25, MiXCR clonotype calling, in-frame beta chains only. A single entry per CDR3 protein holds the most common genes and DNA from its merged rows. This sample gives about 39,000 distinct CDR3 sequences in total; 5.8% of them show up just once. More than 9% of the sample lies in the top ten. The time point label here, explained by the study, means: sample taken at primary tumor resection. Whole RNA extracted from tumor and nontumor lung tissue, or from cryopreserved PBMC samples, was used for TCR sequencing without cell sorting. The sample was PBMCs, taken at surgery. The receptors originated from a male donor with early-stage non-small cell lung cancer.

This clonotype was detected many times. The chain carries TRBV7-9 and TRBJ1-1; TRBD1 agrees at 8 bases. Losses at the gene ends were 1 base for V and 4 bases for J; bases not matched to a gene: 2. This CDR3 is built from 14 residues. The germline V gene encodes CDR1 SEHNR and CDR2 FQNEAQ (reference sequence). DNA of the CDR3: TGTGCCAGCAGCTTAGGGACAGGGTCCACTGAAGCTTTCTTT. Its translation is CASSLGTGSTEAFF.

The CDR3 protein is CASSPFPKRQGWYEQYF. The CDR3 DNA follows: TGTGCCAGCAGCCCCTTTCCCAAAAGACAGGGCTGGTACGAGCAGTACTTC. The chain couples TRBV11-2 to TRBJ2-7; 7 nucleotides line up with TRBD1. The J segment lost 4 bases and the V segment lost 5 bases, leaving 17 bases of the junction unmatched. The CDR3 length is 17 residues. Per germline, CDR1 SGHAT and CDR2 FQNNGV.

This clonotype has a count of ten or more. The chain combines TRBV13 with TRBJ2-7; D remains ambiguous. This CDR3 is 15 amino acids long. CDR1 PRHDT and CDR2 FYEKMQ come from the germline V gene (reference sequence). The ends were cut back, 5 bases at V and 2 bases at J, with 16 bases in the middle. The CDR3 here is CASSPGPNNAYEQYF. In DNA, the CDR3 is TGTGCCAGCAGCCCCGGGCCTAACAACGCCTACGAGCAGTACTTC.

The CDR3 DNA follows: TGTGCCAGCAGCCTCACCCCCCGCAGGGGCGGGAATCAGCCCCAGCATTTT. Protein sequence: CASSLTPRRGGNQPQHF. J is TRBJ1-5 and V is TRBV5-6, with a tentative D call TRBD1 (6 bases). Germline CDR1 SGHDT, CDR2 YYEEEE. Trimming took off 4 bases at V and 4 bases at J, with 21 bases between the two ends. The CDR3 consists of 17 residues.

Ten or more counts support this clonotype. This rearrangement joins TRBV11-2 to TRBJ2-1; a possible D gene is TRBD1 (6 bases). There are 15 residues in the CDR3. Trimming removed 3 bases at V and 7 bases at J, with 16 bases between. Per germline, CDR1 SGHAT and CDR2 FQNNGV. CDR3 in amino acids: CASSFPARGRNEQFF. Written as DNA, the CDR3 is TGTGCCAGCAGCTTTCCGGCCAGGGGAAGGAATGAGCAGTTCTTC.

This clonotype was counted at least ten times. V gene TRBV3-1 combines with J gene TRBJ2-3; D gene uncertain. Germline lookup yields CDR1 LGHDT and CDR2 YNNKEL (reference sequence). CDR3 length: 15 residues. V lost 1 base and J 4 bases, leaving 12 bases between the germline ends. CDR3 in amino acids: CASSQGSRSADTQYF. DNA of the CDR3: TGTGCCAGCAGCCAAGGATCGCGCTCGGCAGATACGCAGTATTTT.

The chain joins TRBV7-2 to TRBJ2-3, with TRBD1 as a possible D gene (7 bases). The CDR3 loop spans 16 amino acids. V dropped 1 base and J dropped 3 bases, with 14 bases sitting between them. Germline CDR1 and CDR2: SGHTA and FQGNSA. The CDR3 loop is CASSLGGGGATDTQYF. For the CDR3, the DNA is TGTGCCAGCAGCTTAGGAGGGGGCGGGGCTACAGATACGCAGTATTTT.

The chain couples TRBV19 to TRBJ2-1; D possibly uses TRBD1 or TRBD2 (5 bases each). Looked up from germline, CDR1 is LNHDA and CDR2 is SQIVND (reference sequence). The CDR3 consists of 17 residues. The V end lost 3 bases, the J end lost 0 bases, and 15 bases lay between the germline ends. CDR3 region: CASSMGPGVGSYNEQFF. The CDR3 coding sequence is TGTGCCAGTAGTATGGGACCGGGTGTAGGCTCCTACAATGAGCAGTTCTTC.

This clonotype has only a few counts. The CDR3 sequence is CASSHPGESSYNSPLHF. For the CDR3, the DNA is TGTGCCAGCAGCCACCCAGGGGAGAGCTCCTATAATTCACCCCTCCACTTT. The V and J genes are TRBV7-9 and TRBJ1-6; TRBD1 is a possible D gene (6 bases). The CDR3 consists of 17 residues. V was clipped by 5 bases and J by 0 bases, with 14 bases between them. Per the germline V gene, CDR1 is SEHNR and CDR2 is FQNEAQ (reference sequence).

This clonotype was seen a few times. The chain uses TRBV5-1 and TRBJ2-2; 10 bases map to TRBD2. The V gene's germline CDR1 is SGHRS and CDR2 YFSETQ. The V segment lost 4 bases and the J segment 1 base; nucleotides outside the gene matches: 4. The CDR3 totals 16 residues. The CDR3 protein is CASSPLAGKNTGELFF. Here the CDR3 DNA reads TGCGCCAGCAGCCCACTAGCGGGAAAGAACACCGGGGAGCTGTTTTTT.

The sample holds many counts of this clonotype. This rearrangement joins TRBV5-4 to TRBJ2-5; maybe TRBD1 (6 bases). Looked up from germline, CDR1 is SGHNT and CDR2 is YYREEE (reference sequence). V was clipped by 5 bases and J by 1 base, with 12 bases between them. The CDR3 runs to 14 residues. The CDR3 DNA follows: TGTGCCAGCAGACTGACAGGCTCCCAAGAGACCCAGTACTTC. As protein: CASRLTGSQETQYF.

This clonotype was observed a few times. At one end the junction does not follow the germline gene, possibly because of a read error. This CDR3 is CATSDTRTSSQPQHF. The CDR3, as DNA: TGTGCCACCAGTGATACTCGGACAAGCAGTCAGCCCCAGCATTTT. The V call is TRBV24-1, the J call TRBJ1-5; possible D gene TRBD1, 5 bases. Germline CDR1 reads KGHDR; CDR2 reads SFDVKD. The CDR3 totals 15 residues.

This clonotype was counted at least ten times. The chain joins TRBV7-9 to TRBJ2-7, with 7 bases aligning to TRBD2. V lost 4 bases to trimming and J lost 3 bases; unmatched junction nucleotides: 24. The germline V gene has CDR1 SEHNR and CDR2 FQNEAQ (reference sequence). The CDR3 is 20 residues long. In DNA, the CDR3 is TGTGCCAGCAGCTCCCCCCGTAGGCTAGTCCCGGGGGGTCGCGTCTACGAGCAGTACTTC. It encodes CASSSPRRLVPGGRVYEQYF.

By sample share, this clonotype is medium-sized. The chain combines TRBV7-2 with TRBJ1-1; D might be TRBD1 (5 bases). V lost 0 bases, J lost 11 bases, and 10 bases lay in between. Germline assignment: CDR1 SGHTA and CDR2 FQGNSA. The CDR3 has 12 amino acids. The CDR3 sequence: CASSLAGRGAFF. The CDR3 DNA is TGTGCCAGCAGCTTAGCGGGGCGCGGGGCTTTCTTT.

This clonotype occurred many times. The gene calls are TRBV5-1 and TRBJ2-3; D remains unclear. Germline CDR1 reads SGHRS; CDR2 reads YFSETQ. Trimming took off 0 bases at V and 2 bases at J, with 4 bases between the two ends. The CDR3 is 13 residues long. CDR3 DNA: TGCGCCAGCAGCTTGGCCTTCACAGATACGCAGTATTTT. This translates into CASSLAFTDTQYF.

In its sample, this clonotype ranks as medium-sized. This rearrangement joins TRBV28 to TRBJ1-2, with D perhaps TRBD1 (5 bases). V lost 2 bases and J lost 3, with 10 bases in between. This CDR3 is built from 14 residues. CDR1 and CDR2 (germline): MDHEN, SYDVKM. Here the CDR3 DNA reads TGTGCCAGCAGTTTAAAGGGGTCCCACTATGGCTACACCTTC. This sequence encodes CASSLKGSHYGYTF.

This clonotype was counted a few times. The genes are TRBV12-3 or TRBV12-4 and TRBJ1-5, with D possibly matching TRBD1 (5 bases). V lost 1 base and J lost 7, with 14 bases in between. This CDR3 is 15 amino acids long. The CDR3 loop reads CASSLGEWGSQPQHF. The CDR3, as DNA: TGTGCCAGCAGTTTAGGGGAGTGGGGCAGCCAGCCCCAGCATTTT.

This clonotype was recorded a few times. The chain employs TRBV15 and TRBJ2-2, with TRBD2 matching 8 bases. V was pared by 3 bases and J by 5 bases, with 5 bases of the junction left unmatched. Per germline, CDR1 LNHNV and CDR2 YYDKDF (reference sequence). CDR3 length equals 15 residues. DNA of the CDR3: TGTGCCACCAGCAGCTGGACTAGCAGGACCGGGGAGCTGTTTTTT. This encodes CATSSWTSRTGELFF.

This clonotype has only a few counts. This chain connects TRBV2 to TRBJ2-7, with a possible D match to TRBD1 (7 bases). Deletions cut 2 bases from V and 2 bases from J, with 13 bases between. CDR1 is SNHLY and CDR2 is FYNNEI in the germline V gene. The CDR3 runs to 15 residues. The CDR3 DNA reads TGTGCCAGCAGTGAATCCAGGGGGGCACCCTACGAGCAGTACTTC. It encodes CASSESRGAPYEQYF.

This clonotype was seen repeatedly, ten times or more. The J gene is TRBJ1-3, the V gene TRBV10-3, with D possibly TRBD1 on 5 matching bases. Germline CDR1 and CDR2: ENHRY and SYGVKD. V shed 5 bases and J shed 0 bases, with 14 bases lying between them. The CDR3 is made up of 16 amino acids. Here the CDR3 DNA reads TGTGCCATCAGTTCCCGAGGCGGGGGCTCTGGAAACACCATATATTTT. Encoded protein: CAISSRGGGSGNTIYF.

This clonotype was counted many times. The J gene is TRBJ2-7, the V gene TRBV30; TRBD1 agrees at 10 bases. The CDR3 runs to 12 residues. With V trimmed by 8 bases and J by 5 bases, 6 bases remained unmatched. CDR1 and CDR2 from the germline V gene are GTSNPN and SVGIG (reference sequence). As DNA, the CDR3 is TGTGCCATAGACAGGGGGCACGACGAGCAGTACTTC. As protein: CAIDRGHDEQYF.

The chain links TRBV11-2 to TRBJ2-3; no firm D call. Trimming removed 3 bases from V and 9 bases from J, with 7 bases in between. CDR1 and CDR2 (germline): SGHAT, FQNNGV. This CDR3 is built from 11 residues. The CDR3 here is CASSLKGTQYF. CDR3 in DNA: TGTGCCAGCAGCTTGAAGGGAACGCAGTATTTT. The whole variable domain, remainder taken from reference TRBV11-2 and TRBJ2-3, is EAGVAQSPRYKIIEKRQSVAFWCNPISGHATLYWYQQILGQGPKLLIQFQNNGVVDDSQLPKDRFSAERLKGVDSTLKIQPAKLEDSAVYLCASSLKGTQYFGPGTRLTVL.

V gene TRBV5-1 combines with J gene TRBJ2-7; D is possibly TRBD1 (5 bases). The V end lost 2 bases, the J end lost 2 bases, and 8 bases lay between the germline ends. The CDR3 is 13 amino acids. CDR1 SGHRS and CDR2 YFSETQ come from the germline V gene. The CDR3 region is CASSFGQTYEQYF. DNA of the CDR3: TGCGCCAGCAGCTTCGGACAAACCTACGAGCAGTACTTC.

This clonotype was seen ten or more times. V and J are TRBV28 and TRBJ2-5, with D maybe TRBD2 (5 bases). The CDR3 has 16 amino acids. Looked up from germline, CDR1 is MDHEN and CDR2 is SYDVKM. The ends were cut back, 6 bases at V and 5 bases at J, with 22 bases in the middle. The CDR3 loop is CASSSKGEGIRETQYF. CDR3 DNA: TGTGCCAGCAGCTCCAAGGGCGAGGGTATCCGGGAGACCCAGTACTTC.